One and the same sample provided the 9 T cell receptor beta chains below, sequenced in a study of blood T cell repertoires in COVID-19. TCRdb's copy holds only in-frame clones and misses some; the assay was immunoSEQ multiplex PCR. The sample has under 450,000 clones; about 88% are singletons. The sample was PBMCs or T cells enriched from blood (not recorded which). Every receptor here comes from a woman in her twenties or thirties who had recovered from COVID-19.

This clone was found a few times. The chain joins TRBV7-9 to TRBJ1-4; no clear D gene. CDR1 SEHNR and CDR2 FQNEAQ come from the germline V gene (reference sequence). The CDR3 sequence is 11 residues long. The V end lost 5 bases, the J end lost 5 bases, and 3 bases lay between the germline ends. Here the CDR3 reads CASSENEKLFF. In nucleotides, the CDR3 is TGTGCCAGCAGCGAGAATGAAAAACTGTTTTTT.

V usage is TRBV6-6 and J usage is TRBJ1-5; 10 bases align to TRBD1. Germline CDR1 and CDR2: MNHNY and SVGAGI (reference sequence). The junction had 4 bases not matched to a gene; V was cut back by 7 bases and J by 4 bases. The CDR3 extends over 14 amino acids. The CDR3, as DNA: TGTGCCAGCAAAGGACAGGGGGGGAATCAGCCCCAGCATTTT. This encodes CASKGQGGNQPQHF.

The V call is TRBV11-1, the J call TRBJ1-6; D is unclear. Trimming took off 5 bases at V and 11 bases at J, with 13 bases between the two ends. This CDR3 has 13 residues. CDR1 and CDR2 from the germline V gene are SGHAT and FQDESV (reference sequence). The CDR3 DNA sequence: TGTGCCAGCAGCGCGTCCGGGGAAACACCCCTCCACTTT. It encodes CASSASGETPLHF.

J is TRBJ1-2 and V is TRBV6-6; 7 nucleotides align to TRBD1. There are 14 residues in the CDR3. V lost 4 bases to trimming and J lost 3 bases; unmatched junction nucleotides: 5. Germline V lookup: CDR1 MNHNY, CDR2 SVGAGI (reference sequence). CDR3 sequence: CASSFPTGYYGYTF. The CDR3 DNA follows: TGTGCCAGCAGTTTTCCGACAGGGTACTATGGCTACACCTTC.

The chain is built from TRBV5-6 and TRBJ2-2, with D perhaps matching TRBD2 (6 bases). V lost 0 bases, J lost 8 bases, and 14 bases lay in between. The germline gives CDR1 SGHDT, CDR2 YYEEEE. The CDR3 length is 15 residues. CDR3 nucleotides: TGTGCCAGCAGCTTGGCCGGGAGTTCAACGGGGGAGCTGTTTTTT. Translated: CASSLAGSSTGELFF. Drawing the rest from reference TRBV5-6 and TRBJ2-2, the complete variable domain is DAGVTQSPTHLIKTRGQQVTLRCSPKSGHDTVSWYQQALGQGPQFIFQYYEEEERQRGNFPDRFSGHQFPNYSSELNVNALLLGDSALYLCASSLAGSSTGELFFGEGSRLTVL.

The chain links TRBV19 to TRBJ2-7; 7 bases are a match to TRBD2. V dropped 1 base and J dropped 2; count of bases not matched to a gene: 8. The CDR3 is 16 residues long. CDR1 is LNHDA and CDR2 is SQIVND in the germline V gene (reference sequence). The CDR3 DNA follows: TGTGCCAGTAGTATAGGAAGCGGGACCCCTACCTACGAGCAGTACTTC. The encoded protein is CASSIGSGTPTYEQYF.

The chain couples TRBV6-5 to TRBJ1-5; a weak D match, TRBD1 (5 bases). From germline, CDR1 is MNHEY and CDR2 SVGAGI. Trimming took 8 bases from V and 5 from J, leaving 19 bases between them. This CDR3 region has 15 residues. CDR3 DNA sequence: TGTGCCAGCTTAAGGGACGCGGGAGGGGATCAGCCCCAGCATTTT. It translates to CASLRDAGGDQPQHF.

V gene TRBV5-4 combines with J gene TRBJ1-1; 7 bases agree with TRBD1. The CDR3 contains 13 residues. The ends lost 2 bases at V and 5 bases at J; junction bases unmatched: 3. Germline CDR1 reads SGHNT; CDR2 reads YYREEE (reference sequence). The CDR3 DNA follows: TGTGCCAGCAGCTTCAGGGGGACAACTGAAGCTTTCTTT. Protein product: CASSFRGTTEAFF.

This clone was seen a few times. This chain connects TRBV5-1 to TRBJ1-2; tentatively, D is TRBD1 (5 bases). CDR3 length: 10 amino acids. The germline gives CDR1 SGHRS, CDR2 YFSETQ. V gave up 8 bases and J gave up 4 bases, with 6 bases separating them. The CDR3 spells CARQVYGYTF. In DNA, the CDR3 is TGCGCCAGACAGGTCTATGGCTACACCTTC.